This T cell receptor (beta chain) is drawn from a study of early T cells in non-severe SARS-CoV-2 infection. General study results and limits: CD4 and private specificities were missed by VDJdb matching, which favored anti-spike CD8 responses.

This clonotype was found a few times. Its matching antigen is unknown. V lost 3 bases and J lost 2, with 14 bases in between. Germline V gene data show CDR1 as LNHDA and CDR2 as SQIVND (reference sequence). This CDR3 comprises 15 residues. TCRdb ran MiXCR on the 5' RACE reads and lists one entry per CDR3 protein. The repertoire holds approximately 58,000 distinct CDR3 sequences, with approximately 12% as singletons. The receptor was isolated from an adult who was a healthcare worker with PCR-confirmed SARS-CoV-2 infection or an uninfected control (not recorded which). The starting material was whole blood, obtained at baseline. The chain carries TRBV19 and TRBJ2-7; D is uncertain. The CDR3 protein is CASSIVKGRTYEQYF. As DNA, the CDR3 is TGTGCCAGTAGTATCGTGAAGGGTCGGACCTACGAGCAGTACTTC.